Below are 27 T cell receptor beta chains sequenced from a single sample in a study of blood T cells in healthy people across ages. Combining a sample-barcoded 5' primer with a J-beta primer mix, a second PCR ran for roughly 6 to 12 cycles. TCRdb reprocessed the 5' RACE reads with MiXCR, giving one entry per CDR3 protein. The data show 1 million or so distinct CDR3 sequences, 45% seen once. The sequenced sample consisted of blood. These receptors all stem from a woman between 55 and 75 years old in good health.

The genes are TRBV3-1 and TRBJ2-3, with 9 bases identical to TRBD2. This CDR3 has 17 amino acids. CDR1 LGHDT and CDR2 YNNKEL come from the germline V gene (reference sequence). The trim removed 0 bases at V and 2 bases at J, leaving 6 bases unmatched. CDR3 nucleotides: TGTGCCAGCAGCCAAGAAAAACTAGCGGGTTTCACAGATACGCAGTATTTT. Translation: CASSQEKLAGFTDTQYF.

In its sample, this clonotype was seen a few times. J is TRBJ2-5 and V is TRBV20-1; the D call may be TRBD1 or TRBD2 (5 bases each). This CDR3 has 13 residues. Deletions cut 4 bases from V and 1 base from J, with 10 bases between. Germline CDR1 and CDR2: DFQATT and SNEGSKA (reference sequence). CDR3 in DNA: TGCAGTGCTATGACCGGGACCCAAGAGACCCAGTACTTC. Residues: CSAMTGTQETQYF.

The chain combines TRBV9 with TRBJ2-5; TRBD1 aligns across 7 bases. After removal of 3 bases from V and 0 bases from J, the junction contained 5 bases not matched to a gene. CDR1 and CDR2 (germline): SGDLS, YYNGEE. The CDR3 covers 15 residues. CDR3 amino acids: CASSDSGTDQETQYF. In DNA form, the CDR3 reads TGTGCCAGCAGCGACTCCGGGACAGACCAAGAGACCCAGTACTTC.

In its sample, this clonotype was seen a few times. The chain links TRBV2 to TRBJ2-5, with a tentative D call TRBD2 (6 bases). Germline lookup yields CDR1 SNHLY and CDR2 FYNNEI. The CDR3 is 14 amino acids. Trimming stripped 0 bases from V and 3 bases from J, with 8 bases between. CDR3 in amino acids: CASSEATGEETQYF. The CDR3 bases are TGTGCCAGCAGTGAAGCTACGGGAGAAGAGACCCAGTACTTC.

The chain joins TRBV10-3 to TRBJ2-7, with 9 bases identical to TRBD1. This CDR3 region has 14 residues. Trimming removed 5 bases from V and 4 bases from J; junction bases left unmatched: 6. CDR1 is ENHRY, CDR2 SYGVKD, per germline. Here the CDR3 DNA reads TGTGCCATCAGTCACGGGACAGGGACGTACGAGCAGTACTTC. Its protein is CAISHGTGTYEQYF.

The V gene is TRBV6-2 or TRBV6-3, the J gene TRBJ2-7, with TRBD1 matching 10 bases. The ends lost 2 bases at V and 2 bases at J; junction bases unmatched: 3. This CDR3 has 15 amino acids. Germline CDR1 MNHEY, CDR2 SVGEGT. For the CDR3, the DNA is TGTGCCAGCAGTTACAAAGGACAGGGGGCCTACGAGCAGTACTTC. This gives the protein CASSYKGQGAYEQYF.

The chain couples TRBV7-9 to TRBJ2-1; tentative D call: TRBD2 (6 bases). Deletions cut 0 bases from V and 7 bases from J, with 13 bases between. This CDR3 is built from 15 residues. Germline CDR1 is SEHNR and CDR2 is FQNEAQ (reference sequence). CDR3 loop: CASSLAGTPMNEQFF. The CDR3 bases are TGTGCCAGCAGCTTAGCGGGGACTCCTATGAATGAGCAGTTCTTC.

The chain uses TRBV20-1 and TRBJ2-7, with 7 bases matching TRBD2. The CDR3 loop spans 16 amino acids. V trimming: 0 bases; J trimming: 0 bases; junction bases outside the gene matches: 8. Per the germline V gene, CDR1 is DFQATT and CDR2 is SNEGSKA (reference sequence). Written as DNA, the CDR3 is TGCAGTGCTAGAGAACACAGCCGGGACTACTCCTACGAGCAGTACTTC. It codes for CSAREHSRDYSYEQYF.

This clonotype was seen more than once but under ten times. One end of the junction is discordant with germline, which a read error may explain. This sequence joins TRBV9 and TRBJ2-1, with D perhaps matching TRBD1 or TRBD2 (5 bases each). Per the germline V gene, CDR1 is SGDLS and CDR2 is YYNGEE. This CDR3 is built from 15 residues. The CDR3, as DNA: TGTGCCAGTAGCGCCCGACAGATCTCCTACAATGAGCAGTTCTTC. Amino acid sequence: CASSARQISYNEQFF.

J is TRBJ1-4 and V is TRBV4-2; D perhaps matches TRBD1 (5 bases). This CDR3 region has 16 residues. The V end lost 2 bases, the J end lost 5 bases, and 15 bases lay between the germline ends. CDR1 and CDR2 from the germline V gene are LGHNA and YNFKEQ. CDR3 in amino acids: CASSQSRGVGNEKLFF. In DNA, the CDR3 is TGTGCCAGCAGCCAATCCAGAGGGGTTGGGAATGAAAAACTGTTTTTT.

Remarks on this clonotype: A junction end diverges from the germline sequence, so it may reflect a read error. The rearrangement links TRBV20-1 to TRBJ2-7, with TRBD2 matching 12 bases. Looked up from germline, CDR1 is DFQATT and CDR2 is SNEGSKA (reference sequence). This CDR3 region has 15 residues. DNA of the CDR3: TGCAGCGCGTCCGGGACTAGCGGGTTTATCTACGTGCAGTACTTC. Translation: CSASGTSGFIYVQYF.

CDR3 DNA: TGCGCCAGCAGTGGGACCGGGACTAGCAGCAAGAGCTCCTACAATGAGCAGTTCTTC. Its protein product is CASSGTGTSSKSSYNEQFF. The genes are TRBV10-2 and TRBJ2-1; 9 bases map to TRBD2. CDR3 length equals 19 residues. Trimming cost V 4 bases and J 0 bases; bases outside gene matches: 13. CDR1 and CDR2 from the germline V gene are WSHSY and SAAADI.

The chain has TRBV19 and TRBJ2-1, with 7 bases lining up with TRBD1. V was pared by 7 bases and J by 2 bases, with 5 bases of the junction left unmatched. This CDR3 region has 14 residues. Germline V gene data show CDR1 as LNHDA and CDR2 as SQIVND (reference sequence). The CDR3 DNA sequence: TGTGCCAGTAAAAGGACAGGTGCCTACAATGAGCAGTTCTTC. Its translation: CASKRTGAYNEQFF.

V is TRBV4-1 and J is TRBJ2-4; no firm D call. V lost 2 bases and J lost 0, with 14 bases in between. CDR3 length: 17 residues. Germline V gene data show CDR1 as MGHRA and CDR2 as YSYEKL. The CDR3 reads CASSQPGTPIAKNIQYF. DNA for the CDR3: TGCGCCAGCAGCCAACCGGGCACTCCAATAGCCAAAAACATTCAGTACTTC.

This clonotype was picked up one time. V is TRBV3-1 and J is TRBJ2-4; the match to TRBD2 covers 12 bases. The V segment lost 0 bases and the J segment 7 bases; nucleotides outside the gene matches: 4. CDR3 length: 16 amino acids. Germline values: CDR1 LGHDT, CDR2 YNNKEL (reference sequence). CDR3 protein: CASSQDLGLAGNIQYF. As DNA, the CDR3 is TGTGCCAGCAGCCAAGATTTAGGACTAGCGGGGAACATTCAGTACTTC.

CDR3 coding DNA: TGCAGCGTTGGCCCGGGGGCGCGGAATTCCTACGAGCAGTACTTC. Its translation: CSVGPGARNSYEQYF. The chain combines TRBV29-1 with TRBJ2-7; D may correspond to TRBD1 or TRBD2 (6 bases each). The germline V and J ends were trimmed by 4 bases and 1 base, with 17 bases remaining between them. The CDR3 contains 15 residues. The germline V gene has CDR1 SQVTM and CDR2 ANQGSEA.

The chain couples TRBV7-2 to TRBJ2-1; D possibly matches TRBD1 or TRBD2 (5 bases each). CDR1 is SGHTA, CDR2 FQGNSA, per germline. This CDR3 contains 19 residues. V was shortened by 3 bases and J by 6 bases, with 27 bases between the two germline ends. CDR3 amino acids: CASSFIGAGWSPRGNEQFF. The CDR3 nucleotides read TGTGCCAGCAGCTTTATCGGGGCAGGGTGGTCCCCTAGGGGCAATGAGCAGTTCTTC.

The table lists this clonotype with a few counts. The chain employs TRBV4-1 and TRBJ2-7; a weak D match, TRBD2 (5 bases). The germline CDR1 and CDR2 sequences are MGHRA and YSYEKL. CDR3 length: 15 residues. V was cut by 2 bases and J by 9 bases, with 20 bases left in between. CDR3 amino acids: CASSQSGTPDAGQYF. CDR3 DNA: TGCGCCAGCAGCCAAAGCGGAACACCGGATGCTGGGCAGTACTTC.

This chain connects TRBV7-3 to TRBJ2-5; a weak D match, TRBD1 (6 bases). Germline loops: CDR1 SGHTA, CDR2 FQGTGA. Deletions cut 5 bases from V and 7 bases from J, with 20 bases between. The CDR3 is 15 amino acids. CDR3 sequence reads: CASSSTGHGTVTQYF. DNA of the CDR3: TGTGCCAGCAGCAGCACGGGACACGGAACAGTGACCCAGTACTTC.

In its sample, this clonotype was seen a few times. For the CDR3, the DNA is TGTGCCAGCAGCTTTGGTAGCGGGAGGGCCTCGGATACGCAGTATTTT. Translation: CASSFGSGRASDTQYF. The V gene is TRBV7-3, the J gene TRBJ2-3, with 11 bases matching TRBD2. The length of the CDR3 is 16 residues. With V trimmed by 3 bases and J by 6 bases, 8 bases remained unmatched. Germline CDR1 is SGHTA and CDR2 is FQGTGA.

Comment on this clonotype: A read error may account for a junction end that differs from germline. The gene calls are TRBV6-5 and TRBJ1-2; D not resolved. This CDR3 has 13 residues. Germline V CDR1 and CDR2: MNHEY, SVGAGI. CDR3 sequence: CACRFEGLDGNTF. For the CDR3, the DNA is TGTGCCTGCAGGTTTGAGGGATTAGATGGCAACACCTTC.

The chain couples TRBV4-2 to TRBJ2-7; unclear D gene. The CDR3 covers 15 residues. Trimming cost V 0 bases and J 6 bases, with 15 bases left between them. Germline loops: CDR1 LGHNA, CDR2 YNFKEQ. Written as DNA, the CDR3 is TGTGCCAGCAGCCAAGATATCCGAAGCTGTGGCGAGCAGTACTTC. Its translation: CASSQDIRSCGEQYF.

This clonotype was observed a few times. This chain uses TRBV20-1 with TRBJ1-4; 7 bases agree with TRBD1. Germline V CDR1 and CDR2: DFQATT, SNEGSKA (reference sequence). V lost 3 bases and J lost 5; bases outside the gene matches: 12. CDR3 size: 16 residues. The CDR3 protein is CSASVWAGTVNEKLFF. The CDR3 coding sequence is TGCAGTGCTAGTGTTTGGGCCGGGACAGTCAATGAAAAACTGTTTTTT.

This clonotype was picked up a small number of times. The junction departs from germline at one end; a sequencing error may be responsible. This chain connects TRBV5-1 to TRBJ1-5; 9 bases map to TRBD1. This CDR3 comprises 15 residues. Germline CDR1 and CDR2: SGHRS and YFSETQ. CDR3 sequence (DNA): TGCGCCAGTAGCTTAACAGGGGGCCCTAATCAGCCCCAGCATTTT. Translated, it gives CASSLTGGPNQPQHF.

V usage is TRBV9 and J usage is TRBJ2-1, with D possibly being TRBD1 (6 bases). Germline CDR1 reads SGDLS; CDR2 reads YYNGEE. CDR3 length: 14 amino acids. V lost 3 bases to trimming and J lost 5 bases, with 12 bases between them. The CDR3 spells CASSELGTNNEQFF. CDR3 DNA: TGTGCCAGCAGCGAGCTCGGGACAAACAATGAGCAGTTCTTC.

This rearrangement joins TRBV9 to TRBJ2-1; 8 positions agree with TRBD2. The CDR3 is 16 amino acids. Looked up from germline, CDR1 is SGDLS and CDR2 is YYNGEE. The V and J ends lost 4 bases and 8 bases, in that order; junction bases with no gene match: 14. The CDR3 protein is CASSPQGSGSFYEQFF. In DNA, the CDR3 is TGTGCCAGCAGCCCCCAGGGAAGCGGGAGCTTCTATGAGCAGTTCTTC. The variable domain in full, completed from reference TRBV9 and TRBJ2-1, reads DSGVTQTPKHLITATGQRVTLRCSPRSGDLSVYWYQQSLDQGLQFLIQYYNGEERAKGNILERFSAQQFPDLHSELNLSSLELGDSALYFCASSPQGSGSFYEQFFGPGTRLTVL.

The chain has TRBV5-8 and TRBJ1-1; maybe TRBD1 (5 bases). Germline V lookup: CDR1 SGHTS, CDR2 YDEGEE. This CDR3 has 18 amino acids. The V end was cut by 1 base, the J end by 1 base, with 20 bases between. The CDR3 here is CASSLRVEQAKPNTEAFF. DNA for the CDR3: TGTGCCAGCAGCTTGAGAGTGGAACAGGCAAAGCCGAACACTGAAGCTTTCTTT.